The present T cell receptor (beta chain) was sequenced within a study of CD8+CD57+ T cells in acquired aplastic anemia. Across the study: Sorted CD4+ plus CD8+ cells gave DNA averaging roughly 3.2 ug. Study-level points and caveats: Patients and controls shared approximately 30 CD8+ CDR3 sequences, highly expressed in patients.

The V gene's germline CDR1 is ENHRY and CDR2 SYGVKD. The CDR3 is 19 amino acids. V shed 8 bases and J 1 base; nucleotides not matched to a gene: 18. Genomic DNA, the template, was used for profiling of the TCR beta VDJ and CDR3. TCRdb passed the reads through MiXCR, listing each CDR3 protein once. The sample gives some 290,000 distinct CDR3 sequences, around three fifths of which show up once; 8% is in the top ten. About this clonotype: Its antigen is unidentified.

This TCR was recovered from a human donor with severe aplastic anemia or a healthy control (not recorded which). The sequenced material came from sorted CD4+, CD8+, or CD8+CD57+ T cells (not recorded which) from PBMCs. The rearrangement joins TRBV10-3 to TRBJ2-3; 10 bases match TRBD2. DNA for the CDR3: TGTGCCATCCATACTAGCGGGGTCCTACGCAACTGGGGCACAGATACGCAGTATTTT. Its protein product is CAIHTSGVLRNWGTDTQYF.